The rows below give T cell receptor beta chains drawn from one sample of a study of radiation and T cells in renal cell carcinoma. TCRdb keeps only in-frame clones here, not all; method: immunoSEQ multiplex PCR. Among nearly 20,000 clones, 55% to 65% were seen once, and the ten largest hold around 13%. This material consisted of tumor tissue, taken from a patient whose treatment included radiotherapy and nephrectomy. The origin of the receptors is a woman in her seventies with renal cell carcinoma. Both conserved end residues are part of each CDR3. The D gene is left open where the match is weak. Size is omitted from some rows. Given values are once, few, many or a class for expanded clones.

size,J,V,D,DNA,CDR3
few,TRBJ1-5,TRBV14,.,TGTGCCAGCAGCCACAGTAGCAATCAGCCCCAGCATTTT,CASSHSSNQPQHF
.,TRBJ2-5,TRBV18,.,TGTGCCAGCTCACCCAAGCGAGAGACCCAGTACTTC,CASSPKRETQYF
.,TRBJ1-1,TRBV29-1,TRBD1,TGCAGCGTTGAGCCAGGGGGGAAGACTGAAGCTTTCTTT,CSVEPGGKTEAFF
.,TRBJ2-7,TRBV28,.,TGTGCCAGCAGTTTAGGGCAGGGAGTAGACGAGCAGTACTTC,CASSLGQGVDEQYF
.,TRBJ1-1,TRBV30,.,TGTGCCTGGAGTCCCCTAAGAGGCGACCCAGAAGCTTTCTTT,CAWSPLRGDPEAFF
once,TRBJ1-5,TRBV6-1,.,TGTGCCAGCAGTGAAGCGGGGGGCCTTCAGCCCCAGCATTTT,CASSEAGGLQPQHF
few,TRBJ2-1,TRBV11-2,TRBD2,TGTGCCAGCAGCTTAGACCTCCTGACTAGCGGGGTATATGAGCAGTTCTTC,CASSLDLLTSGVYEQFF
.,TRBJ2-7,TRBV5-1,TRBD1,TGCGCCAGCAGCTTGGGCAGGGGGCCCTACGAGCAGTACTTC,CASSLGRGPYEQYF
.,TRBJ2-7,TRBV11-3,.,TGTGCCAGCAGCGCCACAGGGTACGAGCAGTACTTC,CASSATGYEQYF
.,TRBJ1-2,TRBV18,TRBD1,TGTGCCAGCTCCCGGGACAGAGCTAACTATGGCTACACCTTC,CASSRDRANYGYTF
few,TRBJ1-1,TRBV7-2,TRBD1,TGTGCCAGCAGCTTAGGCGGGACAGGGAACACTGAAGCTTTCTTT,CASSLGGTGNTEAFF
few,TRBJ2-7,TRBV4-2,TRBD1,TGTGCCAGCAGCCAGGGGGACAGGGTATACGAGCAGTACTTC,CASSQGDRVYEQYF
few,TRBJ2-2,TRBV5-6,TRBD2,TGTGCCAGCAGCTTGAGACCGGGGGGCACCGGGGAGCTGTTTTTT,CASSLRPGGTGELFF
few,TRBJ2-3,TRBV9,.,TGTGCCAGCAGCAATCAGCCAGGTTCCACAGATACGCAGTATTTT,CASSNQPGSTDTQYF
.,TRBJ1-1,TRBV9,TRBD1,TGTGCCAGCAGCGCTTCGACAGGGGGCGAGAGTCGAGGGGGTGAAGCTTTCTTT,CASSASTGGESRGGEAFF
.,TRBJ2-5,TRBV6-1,.,TGTGCCACCACTCCGACTCAGACCCAGTACTTC,CATTPTQTQYF
.,TRBJ1-1,TRBV6-5,.,TGTGCCAGCAGTTATTCAGGCAGGCCGGGAGCTTTCTTT,CASSYSGRPGAFF
.,TRBJ2-7,TRBV6-5,TRBD2,TGTGCCAGCAGTCCCGGGACTAGCGGCTACGAGCAGTACTTC,CASSPGTSGYEQYF
once,TRBJ1-2,TRBV11-3,TRBD1,TGTGCCAGCAGCTCGTCGACAGGGCCCCATGGCTACACCTTC,CASSSSTGPHGYTF
.,TRBJ2-5,TRBV4-1,.,TGCGCCAGCAGCCAAGTAGGGGAAGAGACCCAGTACTTC,CASSQVGEETQYF
.,TRBJ2-7,TRBV5-1,.,TGCGCCAGCAGCTCCCGGGGGCCTTCCTACGAGCAGTACTTC,CASSSRGPSYEQYF
.,TRBJ1-6,TRBV7-3,.,TGTGCCAGCAGCCCCGGGGGGGGAAATTCACCCCTCCACTTT,CASSPGGGNSPLHF